The clone carrying this T cell receptor (beta chain) was detected ten times or more. Its specificity is not known. V was trimmed by 6 bases and J by 10 bases, leaving 16 bases between them. Germline V CDR1 and CDR2: MDHEN, SYDVKM. The CDR3 has 13 residues. The sample comes from a study of identical twins. TCRdb processed the 5' RACE reads anew with MiXCR; each CDR3 protein has one entry. The repertoire has approximately 600,000 distinct CDR3 sequences, roughly 9.5% of them found once; the top ten carry around 3%. General study results and limits: Twin sharing of out-of-frame TCR alpha was underestimated by models in monozygotic pairs. Memory repertoires showed no such pattern, whereas abundant cord blood beta clonotypes carried fewer insertions. These conclusions were based on statistical analysis (cross-sectional, not following the same donors).

This sample also belongs to another study, concerning yellow fever vaccine responses in identical twins.

Sequencing was carried out using PBMCs. The sequence was obtained from a young woman in good health. The gene calls are TRBV28 and TRBJ2-1; D gene uncertain. This CDR3 is CASSAVLIKEQFF. CDR3 nucleotide sequence: TGTGCCAGCAGCGCAGTTCTAATCAAAGAGCAGTTCTTC.